The 9 T cell receptor beta chains below all came from one sample that was sequenced in a study of cytomegalovirus exposure and HLA in healthy donors (dated by TCRdb to about 2017). Libraries were made using the immunoSEQ multiplex PCR assay. For the multiplex PCR, a mixture combining 60 forward primers for TCR Vbeta segments and 13 reverse primers for TCR Jbeta segments was used. TCRdb mirrors the immuneACCESS table, restricted to in-frame sequences. Some clones are absent from its copies; in checked studies, under half trace to an unresolved V gene, and the reason for the others is unknown. This sample comprises roughly 200,000 clones, about 82% of them detected only once. Clones ranked in the top ten supply over 2% of the sample. The specimen sequenced was PBMCs. The receptor source for this set is a woman between 50 and 59 years old in good health and CMV-seronegative.

The genes are TRBV27 and TRBJ2-3, with D perhaps TRBD1 (5 bases). Germline-derived CDR1 and CDR2 are MNHEY and SMNVEV (reference sequence). The CDR3 extends over 15 amino acids. Trimming left V 5 bases short and J 2 bases short, with 14 bases between. CDR3 loop: CASSPSRVFTDTQYF. CDR3 bases: TGTGCCAGCAGTCCCTCCAGGGTATTCACAGATACGCAGTATTTT.

The chain joins TRBV7-2 to TRBJ1-2, with D possibly matching TRBD1 (5 bases). This CDR3 has 16 residues. V lost 1 base and J lost 12, with 24 bases in between. CDR1 SGHTA and CDR2 FQGNSA come from the germline V gene. The chain's CDR3 is CASSLESRGSLLWDTF. In nucleotides, the CDR3 is TGTGCCAGCAGCTTAGAGAGCCGGGGGAGTCTCCTATGGGACACCTTC.

The CDR3 sequence: CASSLRLAGQGDTQYF. In nucleotides, the CDR3 is TGCGCCAGCAGCTTGCGGTTAGCGGGACAGGGAGATACGCAGTATTTT. The genes are TRBV5-1 and TRBJ2-3, with a weak D call TRBD1 (9 bases). Germline CDR1 SGHRS, CDR2 YFSETQ. V was shortened by 1 base and J by 5 bases, with 17 bases between the two germline ends. CDR3 length: 16 amino acids.

This clone was found once. The chain joins TRBV30 to TRBJ1-3, with D possibly matching TRBD1 (5 bases). Germline lookup yields CDR1 GTSNPN and CDR2 SVGIG (reference sequence). V lost 0 bases to trimming and J lost 0 bases, with 12 bases between them. This CDR3 region has 16 residues. This chain's CDR3 is CAWSVGTFSSGNTIYF. The CDR3, as DNA: TGTGCCTGGAGTGTTGGGACTTTCAGCTCTGGAAACACCATATATTTT.

This clone was seen a few times. The rearrangement joins TRBV11-2 to TRBJ2-7; 7 positions match TRBD2. The J segment lost 2 bases and the V segment lost 2 bases, leaving 6 bases of the junction unmatched. Germline CDR1 and CDR2: SGHAT and FQNNGV. The CDR3 extends over 15 amino acids. CDR3 bases: TGTGCCAGCAGCTTACAGAGCGGGAACGCCTACGAGCAGTACTTC. Amino acids: CASSLQSGNAYEQYF.

This clone has just one count. The chain joins TRBV27 to TRBJ1-5; perhaps TRBD1 as D (5 bases). V was pared by 2 bases and J by 0 bases, with 8 bases between. Germline CDR1 MNHEY, CDR2 SMNVEV (reference sequence). CDR3 size: 15 residues. The CDR3 nucleotides read TGTGCCAGCAGTTTAGGTGGGGCTAGCAATCAGCCCCAGCATTTT. Encoded protein: CASSLGGASNQPQHF.

This clone was seen only once. V gene TRBV18 combines with J gene TRBJ1-1, with D perhaps matching TRBD1 (5 bases). V shed 5 bases and J shed 5 bases, with 12 bases lying between them. Germline V gene sequence: CDR1 KGHSH, CDR2 LQKENI. This CDR3 spans 13 amino acids. As DNA, the CDR3 is TGTGCCAGCTCAAGTAGCGGGGCAACTGAAGCTTTCTTT. This codes for CASSSSGATEAFF.

This clone was seen once. Sequence at one end of the junction differs from germline and may be a read error. This chain links TRBV7-9 with TRBJ2-7; TRBD2 agrees at 11 bases. CDR1 is SEHNR and CDR2 is FQNEAQ in the germline V gene (reference sequence). The CDR3 runs 17 residues. The CDR3 sequence is CSSSPRLAGINSYEQYF. For the CDR3, the DNA is TGTTCCAGCAGCCCCCGACTAGCGGGGATCAACTCCTACGAGCAGTACTTC.

The genes are TRBV5-4 and TRBJ2-7; D unresolved. V was pared by 0 bases and J by 3 bases, with 7 bases between. Germline CDR1 reads SGHNT; CDR2 reads YYREEE (reference sequence). This CDR3 region has 13 residues. CDR3 sequence reads: CASSLGQYYEQYF. The CDR3 DNA reads as TGTGCCAGCAGCTTGGGTCAGTACTACGAGCAGTACTTC. Together with reference TRBV5-4 and TRBJ2-7, the CDR3 gives the full variable domain: ETGVTQSPTHLIKTRGQQVTLRCSSQSGHNTVSWYQQALGQGPQFIFQYYREEENGRGNFPPRFSGLQFPNYSSELNVNALELDDSALYLCASSLGQYYEQYFGPGTRLTVT.